This T cell receptor (beta chain) was observed in a study of long-term antiretroviral therapy in people with HIV. The assay used was immunoSEQ (version v3.0), run at survey level. Profiled with immunoSEQ multiplex PCR; TCRdb holds only in-frame clones, not every one. This sample has 25,000 to 35,000 clones, with about 97% found just once. Trimming shortened V by 2 bases and J by 12 bases, and 10 bases separated the two germline ends. The germline gives CDR1 SEHNR, CDR2 FQNEAQ (reference sequence). The CDR3 consists of 11 residues. Material: unsorted PBMCs, obtained 6.9 years after starting antiretroviral therapy. This receptor was obtained from a man aged 25 to 40 with HIV. The chain carries TRBV7-9 and TRBJ1-1; D unclear. CDR3: CASSLYPRSFF. The DNA for the CDR3 is TGTGCCAGCAGCTTATACCCTCGGTCTTTCTTT.